This T cell receptor beta chain originates from a study of T cell changes during pregnancy in multiple sclerosis. The CDR3 runs 14 residues. Deletions cut 3 bases from V and 5 bases from J, with 13 bases between. CDR1 KGHSH and CDR2 LQKENI come from the germline V gene. Only in-frame clones appear in the TCRdb table, and some are missing; sequencing was by immunoSEQ multiplex PCR. The sample has around 96,000 clones; 80% to 95% are singletons. The chain employs TRBV18 and TRBJ1-1; D may be TRBD1 (5 bases). The source of this sequence is a female donor with multiple sclerosis, enrolled in a pregnancy study. Here the sequenced sample was peripheral blood, taken in the first trimester of pregnancy. The CDR3 is CASSPEGMRTEAFF. CDR3 in DNA: TGTGCCAGCTCACCGGAGGGGATGAGAACTGAAGCTTTCTTT.